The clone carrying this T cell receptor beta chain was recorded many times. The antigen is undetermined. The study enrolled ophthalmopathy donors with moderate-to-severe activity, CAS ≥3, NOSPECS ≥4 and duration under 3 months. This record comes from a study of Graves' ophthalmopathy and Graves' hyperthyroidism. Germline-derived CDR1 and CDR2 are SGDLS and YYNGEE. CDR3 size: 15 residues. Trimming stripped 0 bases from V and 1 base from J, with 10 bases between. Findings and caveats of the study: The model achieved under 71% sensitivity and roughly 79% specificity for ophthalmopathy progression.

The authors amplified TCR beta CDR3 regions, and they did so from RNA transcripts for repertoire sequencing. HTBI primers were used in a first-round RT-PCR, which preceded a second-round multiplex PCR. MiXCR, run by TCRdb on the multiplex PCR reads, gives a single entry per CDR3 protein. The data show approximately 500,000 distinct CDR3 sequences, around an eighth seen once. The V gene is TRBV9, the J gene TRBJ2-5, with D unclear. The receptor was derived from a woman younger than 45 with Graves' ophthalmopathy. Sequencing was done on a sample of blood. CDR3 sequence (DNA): TGTGCCAGCAGCGTAGGCATCGCAGTCCAAGAGACCCAGTACTTC. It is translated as CASSVGIAVQETQYF.